The following is a TCR beta chain sequence with its context. Data came from immunoSEQ multiplex PCR; TCRdb stores just in-frame clones and leaves some out. The data hold under 200,000 clones, with roughly 85% observed a single time. The sample belongs to a study of blood T cell repertoires in COVID-19. V was trimmed by 0 bases and J by 5 bases, leaving 17 bases between them. Germline assignment: CDR1 SGHDN and CDR2 FVKESK. The CDR3 loop spans 16 amino acids. The TCR originated in a man between 60 and 75 years old with active or convalescent COVID-19. This chain uses TRBV14 with TRBJ2-7; tentatively, D is TRBD1 (6 bases). The sequenced sample consisted of peripheral blood. In DNA, the CDR3 is TGTGCCAGCAGCCAAGAAGTTAACAGGGTTTCAAACGAGCAGTACTTC. It translates to CASSQEVNRVSNEQYF.